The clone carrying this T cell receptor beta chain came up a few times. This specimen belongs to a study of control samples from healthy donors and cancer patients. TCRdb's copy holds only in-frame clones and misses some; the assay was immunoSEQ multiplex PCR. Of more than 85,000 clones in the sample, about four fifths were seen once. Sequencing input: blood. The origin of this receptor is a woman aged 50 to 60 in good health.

CDR3 coding DNA: TGCAGCGTGAATCAGGGGGGGACCGGGGAGCTGTTTTTT. It encodes CSVNQGGTGELFF. The V call is TRBV29-1, the J call TRBJ2-2, with D tentatively TRBD1 or TRBD2 (7 bases each). CDR1 is SQVTM, CDR2 ANQGSEA, per germline. CDR3 length: 13 residues. The V gene lost 6 bases and the J gene lost 5 bases, with 13 bases spanning the gap.